The 20 T cell receptor beta chains reported below all come from one sample, sequenced in a study of T cells expressing NK-cell markers. TCRdb reprocessed the 5' RACE reads, keeping one entry per CDR3 protein, no DNA. Its clone listing holds about 150,000 distinct CDR3 sequences. The sample was blood T cells: a sorted CD56 or NKG2C T cell subset, CD4+ or CD8+ T cells, or bulk PBMC T cells (not recorded which). Every receptor here comes from a woman in her fifties or sixties in good health.

The rearrangement uses TRBV29-1 and TRBJ1-2. The CDR3 length is 13 residues. The germline V gene encodes CDR1 SQVTM and CDR2 ANQGSEA. The CDR3: CSVEAELDYGYTF.

The rearrangement uses TRBV10-2 and TRBJ2-7; TCRdb selects TRBD2, and the lack of DNA leaves this call unchecked. Germline-derived CDR1 and CDR2 are WSHSY and SAAADI. CDR3 length equals 16 residues. This CDR3 is CASSESSSGASYEQYF.

This sequence joins TRBV20-1 and TRBJ2-3; TCRdb names TRBD2, which stays unverified in the absence of DNA. Germline V gives CDR1 DFQATT, CDR2 SNEGSKA (reference sequence). The CDR3 consists of 16 residues. The CDR3 loop reads CSAFSLAGASTDTQYF.

CDR3 amino acids: CASSYRTGRGNSPLHF. The V gene is TRBV19, the J gene TRBJ1-6; TCRdb proposes TRBD1, but this gene call is untestable without DNA. The CDR3 covers 16 residues. From germline, CDR1 is LNHDA and CDR2 SQIVND (reference sequence).

The chain has TRBV7-9 and TRBJ2-2; TCRdb's D call of TRBD1 is untestable without DNA. The germline CDR1 and CDR2 sequences are SEHNR and FQNEAQ (reference sequence). The CDR3 spans 16 residues. The CDR3 spells CASSSTGQGAIGELFF.

The genes are TRBV10-3 and TRBJ2-7. Germline V gene data show CDR1 as ENHRY and CDR2 as SYGVKD. This CDR3 region has 12 residues. The CDR3 sequence: CATGTSSIEQYF.

This chain links TRBV2 with TRBJ2-2. Germline assignment: CDR1 SNHLY and CDR2 FYNNEI. The CDR3 has 16 amino acids. The CDR3 is CASSDWSAPRTGELFF.

The V and J genes are TRBV6-1 and TRBJ2-3; TCRdb gives TRBD1 as the D gene, but with no DNA this cannot be confirmed. Per germline, CDR1 MNHNS and CDR2 SASEGT. CDR3 length equals 12 residues. The CDR3 is CASSPFGDTQYF.

The V gene is TRBV6-5, the J gene TRBJ2-1; TCRdb gives TRBD1 as the D gene, but with no DNA this cannot be confirmed. This CDR3 contains 18 residues. CDR1 and CDR2 from the germline V gene are MNHEY and SVGAGI. CDR3 amino acids: CASSYSTSGTRPYNEQFF.

This chain connects TRBV28 to TRBJ2-5. CDR3 length: 13 amino acids. In germline, CDR1 is MDHEN, CDR2 SYDVKM. The CDR3 region is CASTEVGQETQYF.

The V and J genes are TRBV7-6 and TRBJ1-4; the D gene TCRdb calls, TRBD1, cannot be checked with no DNA. The CDR3 loop spans 14 amino acids. Germline CDR1 is SGHVS and CDR2 is FNYEAQ. CDR3 region: CASGEDRFNEKLFF.

The chain has TRBV27 and TRBJ2-5; the TCRdb D gene call, TRBD1, has no DNA to confirm it. Germline loops: CDR1 MNHEY, CDR2 SMNVEV (reference sequence). CDR3 size: 15 residues. CDR3 sequence: CASSLSWGTEETQYF.

The V call is TRBV18, the J call TRBJ2-1; TCRdb picks TRBD2, but there is no DNA to check that call. The V gene's germline CDR1 is KGHSH and CDR2 LQKENI. The CDR3 runs to 15 residues. The CDR3 protein is CASSIPEAAGTEQFF.

This chain links TRBV7-9 with TRBJ2-7; checking the TCRdb D call of TRBD1 is not possible without DNA. CDR3 length equals 15 residues. CDR1 is SEHNR and CDR2 is FQNEAQ in the germline V gene (reference sequence). The CDR3 loop reads CASSRRAFRSDEQYF.

The genes are TRBV3-1 and TRBJ2-5; TCRdb selects TRBD2, and the lack of DNA leaves this call unchecked. The CDR3 loop spans 19 amino acids. Per the germline V gene, CDR1 is LGHDT and CDR2 is YNNKEL (reference sequence). The CDR3 loop is CASSQDLLALNKYQETQYF.

The chain has TRBV27 and TRBJ2-7; TCRdb reports TRBD2, a call that lacks DNA to check it against. Germline assignment: CDR1 MNHEY and CDR2 SMNVEV (reference sequence). This CDR3 spans 15 amino acids. CDR3 protein: CASSLSGAGSYEQYF.

The rearrangement links TRBV30 to TRBJ2-1. CDR1 is GTSNPN, CDR2 SVGIG, per germline (reference sequence). The CDR3 spans 16 residues. This CDR3 reads CAWSFGVREGQHEQFF.

The CDR3 sequence is CASSLSSRGQTDTQYF. The chain uses TRBV11-2 and TRBJ2-3; TCRdb's D call, TRBD1, is unchecked because there is no DNA. Looked up from germline, CDR1 is SGHAT and CDR2 is FQNNGV. The CDR3 is made up of 16 amino acids.

V gene TRBV6-5 combines with J gene TRBJ2-1; lacking DNA, the TRBD2 call made by TCRdb goes unchecked. CDR1 and CDR2 from the germline V gene are MNHEY and SVGAGI. The CDR3 length is 17 residues. The CDR3: CASSRWARQRSYNEQFF.

V usage is TRBV21-1 and J usage is TRBJ2-6. TRBV21-1 is recorded as a pseudogene. The CDR3 length is 15 residues. The CDR3 reads CASSPAGVRSNVLTF.